These 20 T cell receptor beta chains were sequenced from one sample in a study of T cells in Graves' hyperthyroidism and ophthalmopathy. Using RNA transcripts as the source, TCR beta CDR3 regions were amplified. The HTBI set primed first-round TCR CDR3 RT-PCR. TCRdb fed the multiplex PCR reads into MiXCR, producing one record per CDR3 protein. This sample yields hundreds of thousands of distinct CDR3 sequences, of which 14% are seen a single time; under 30% belongs to the top ten. Sequencing used blood. These receptors were collected from a woman aged 30 to 39 with Graves' hyperthyroidism.

This clonotype has a handful of counts. The J gene is TRBJ2-5, the V gene TRBV6-5; D call uncertain. The CDR3 extends over 14 amino acids. The V end was cut by 2 bases, the J end by 2 bases, with 9 bases between. Germline V lookup: CDR1 MNHEY, CDR2 SVGAGI. As DNA, the CDR3 is TGTGCCAGCAGTTACGTAAGCACACAAGAGACCCAGTACTTC. Its protein product is CASSYVSTQETQYF.

The V call is TRBV20-1, the J call TRBJ1-2; maybe TRBD1 (6 bases). V lost 6 bases and J lost 7, with 15 bases in between. The CDR3 totals 12 residues. Germline V lookup: CDR1 DFQATT, CDR2 SNEGSKA (reference sequence). CDR3 sequence reads: CSARTGSSGYTF. CDR3 DNA sequence: TGCAGTGCAAGAACAGGGAGTAGTGGCTACACCTTC.

This clonotype has at least ten counts. The chain carries TRBV7-2 and TRBJ2-1; no clear D gene. Germline V lookup: CDR1 SGHTA, CDR2 FQGNSA. The V and J ends lost 1 base and 6 bases respectively, with 10 bases between them. This CDR3 is 14 amino acids long. The CDR3, as DNA: TGTGCCAGCAGCTTAGGGCCGGTTGGCAATGAGCAGTTCTTC. Its translation is CASSLGPVGNEQFF.

The rearrangement joins TRBV27 to TRBJ2-1; TRBD2 matches at 11 bases. This CDR3 is 14 amino acids long. The germline CDR1 and CDR2 sequences are MNHEY and SMNVEV (reference sequence). Germline trimming cut 6 bases from V and 9 bases from J; bases unmatched to any gene: 7. CDR3 residues: CASSQLAGDFEQFF. The CDR3 DNA reads TGTGCCAGCAGCCAACTAGCGGGAGATTTTGAGCAGTTCTTC.

The genes are TRBV3-1 and TRBJ2-2, with 11 nucleotides matching TRBD2. The J segment lost 4 bases and the V segment lost 1 base, leaving 8 bases of the junction unmatched. There are 18 residues in the CDR3. Germline assignment: CDR1 LGHDT and CDR2 YNNKEL (reference sequence). Here the CDR3 DNA reads TGTGCCAGCAGCCAAGGGCCCCTAGCGGGAGGCGGCACCGGGGAGCTGTTTTTT. Its protein product is CASSQGPLAGGGTGELFF.

This clonotype came up a few times. The chain joins TRBV10-3 to TRBJ1-5, with D hard to call. Germline CDR1 and CDR2: ENHRY and SYGVKD. The length of the CDR3 is 12 residues. Trimming took off 0 bases at V and 4 bases at J, with 1 base between the two ends. CDR3 residues: CAISESNQPQHF. CDR3 DNA sequence: TGTGCCATCAGTGAGTCGAATCAGCCCCAGCATTTT.

This clonotype appeared many times. This chain connects TRBV19 to TRBJ2-2; no clear D. This CDR3 contains 14 residues. Trimming removed 4 bases at V and 7 bases at J, with 13 bases between. Germline V gives CDR1 LNHDA, CDR2 SQIVND (reference sequence). CDR3 DNA: TGTGCCAGTAGTAATATACGATGGTTCGGGGAGCTGTTTTTT. Amino acid sequence: CASSNIRWFGELFF.

CDR3 in amino acids: CASSLDGFRGFF. The CDR3 nucleotides are TGCGCCAGCAGCTTGGATGGTTTTAGGGGGTTCTTC. V usage is TRBV5-1 and J usage is TRBJ2-1, with a weak D call TRBD1 (5 bases). With 0 bases removed from V and 15 bases from J, the gap between germline ends came to 13 bases. The CDR3 runs 12 residues. CDR1 and CDR2 from the germline V gene are SGHRS and YFSETQ.

This clonotype was detected many times. J is TRBJ2-3 and V is TRBV2; D gene uncertain. Germline-derived CDR1 and CDR2 are SNHLY and FYNNEI. The CDR3 runs 13 residues. Trimming pared 8 bases from V and 2 bases from J, leaving 11 bases between. For the CDR3, the DNA is TGTGCCAGCGGTGCCGCCCCCACAGATACGCAGTATTTT. This translates into CASGAAPTDTQYF.

This clonotype showed up many times. The rearrangement links TRBV13 to TRBJ2-7; D may be TRBD1 or TRBD2 (5 bases each). V shed 5 bases and J shed 6 bases, with 17 bases lying between them. CDR3 size: 14 residues. Germline V gene sequence: CDR1 PRHDT, CDR2 FYEKMQ (reference sequence). CDR3 sequence reads: CASSPSDGTGEQYF. In DNA, the CDR3 is TGTGCCAGCAGCCCGTCGGACGGGACGGGCGAGCAGTACTTC. Complete variable domain (other parts from reference TRBV13 and TRBJ2-7): AAGVIQSPRHLIKEKRETATLKCYPIPRHDTVYWYQQGPGQDPQFLISFYEKMQSDKGSIPDRFSAQQFSDYHSELNMSSLELGDSALYFCASSPSDGTGEQYFGPGTRLTVT.

This clonotype showed up just a few times. The rearrangement links TRBV5-1 to TRBJ1-2, with D possibly TRBD1 on 6 matching bases. Trimming took 4 bases from V and 5 from J, leaving 12 bases between them. This CDR3 contains 13 residues. Germline CDR1 reads SGHRS; CDR2 reads YFSETQ. The DNA for the CDR3 is TGCGCCAGCAGCGGGACACTCGGGTATGGCTACACCTTC. Translating it yields CASSGTLGYGYTF.

There are many counts of this clonotype. This chain connects TRBV2 to TRBJ2-5; 11 nucleotides line up with TRBD1. CDR3 size: 15 residues. Trimming at V came to 5 bases and at J to 6 bases, leaving 8 bases not matched to a gene. Germline V lookup: CDR1 SNHLY, CDR2 FYNNEI. CDR3 DNA: TGTGCCAGCAGTCCAAGGACAGGGGGCGAGAAGACCCAGTACTTC. Its translation is CASSPRTGGEKTQYF.

This clonotype has more than one count but fewer than ten. The rearrangement uses TRBV5-1 and TRBJ2-5; D possibly matches TRBD1 or TRBD2 (5 bases each). The germline V gene has CDR1 SGHRS and CDR2 YFSETQ. This CDR3 region has 15 residues. V was trimmed by 5 bases and J by 1 base, leaving 15 bases between them. DNA for the CDR3: TGCGCCAGCAGTTCCGGGGCCGGGTTCCAAGAGACCCAGTACTTC. Protein product: CASSSGAGFQETQYF.

This clonotype was observed a few times. The chain joins TRBV5-1 to TRBJ2-7; 16 bases are shared with TRBD2. The CDR3 extends over 17 amino acids. Germline CDR1 SGHRS, CDR2 YFSETQ. Losses at the gene ends were 4 bases for V and 5 bases for J; bases not matched to a gene: 9. CDR3 nucleotide sequence: TGCGCCAGCAGCCCAGGGACTAGCGGGAGGGGTGTCCACGAGCAGTACTTC. Translating it yields CASSPGTSGRGVHEQYF. Using reference TRBV5-1 and TRBJ2-7 for the parts outside the CDR3, the full variable domain is KAGVTQTPRYLIKTRGQQVTLSCSPISGHRSVSWYQQTPGQGLQFLFEYFSETQRNKGNFPGRFSGRQFSNSRSEMNVSTLELGDSALYLCASSPGTSGRGVHEQYFGPGTRLTVT.

This clonotype was recorded many times. CDR3 sequence reads: CASSDRGRIDGYTF. The CDR3 DNA reads TGTGCCAGCAGCGACAGGGGGCGCATCGACGGCTACACCTTC. This chain uses TRBV6-2 or TRBV6-3 with TRBJ1-2, with TRBD1 identical over 10 bases. The CDR3 is made up of 14 amino acids. From germline, CDR1 is MNHEY and CDR2 SVGEGT. After removal of 6 bases from V and 8 bases from J, the junction contained 9 bases not matched to a gene.

This clonotype turned up a few times. The rearrangement uses TRBV3-1 and TRBJ2-7; 7 bases match TRBD2. The trim removed 2 bases at V and 5 bases at J, leaving 6 bases unmatched. Per the germline V gene, CDR1 is LGHDT and CDR2 is YNNKEL (reference sequence). The CDR3 has 14 amino acids. The CDR3 DNA is TGTGCCAGCAGCCAATTAAGGGGAGGGGACGAGCAGTACTTC. Residues: CASSQLRGGDEQYF.

This clonotype was detected only a few times. V usage is TRBV29-1 and J usage is TRBJ2-1, with 9 bases matching TRBD1. This CDR3 contains 14 residues. Germline-derived CDR1 and CDR2 are SQVTM and ANQGSEA. Trimming cost V 3 bases and J 7 bases; bases outside gene matches: 7. Here the CDR3 reads CSVDRQGDRNEQFF. CDR3 DNA sequence: TGCAGCGTTGACCGACAGGGGGATAGGAATGAGCAGTTCTTC.

The gene calls are TRBV5-1 and TRBJ2-5, with D perhaps TRBD2 (5 bases). Germline V gene data show CDR1 as SGHRS and CDR2 as YFSETQ. The CDR3 is 15 amino acids. V lost 7 bases and J 4 bases, leaving 20 bases between the germline ends. The CDR3 nucleotides are TGCGCCAGCTTTCCGACCGAGGGTTCGGGAGAGACCCAGTACTTC. This codes for CASFPTEGSGETQYF.

Remarks on this clonotype: Possible read error: a much larger clone is one base away. The missing conserved phenylalanine or tryptophan at the end of this CDR3 makes a read error likely. The chain couples TRBV20-1 to TRBJ2-7; tentative D call: TRBD1 (5 bases). Deletions cut 0 bases from V and 6 bases from J, with 18 bases between. CDR1 and CDR2 (germline): DFQATT, SNEGSKA (reference sequence). The CDR3 is 15 amino acids. The CDR3: CSARDNQGANREQYL. The CDR3 DNA sequence: TGCAGTGCTAGAGATAATCAAGGGGCCAACCGCGAGCAGTACCTC.

The chain joins TRBV3-1 to TRBJ2-7; TRBD1 might be the D (5 bases). The V end lost 3 bases, the J end lost 7 bases, and 19 bases lay between the germline ends. The CDR3 contains 15 residues. Germline lookup yields CDR1 LGHDT and CDR2 YNNKEL (reference sequence). The CDR3, as DNA: TGTGCCAGCAGCCAGGCACCACAGGCCCCTTATGAGCAGTACTTC. Encoded protein: CASSQAPQAPYEQYF.